Each of the 6 T cell receptor beta chains below was sequenced from the same sample in a study of T cell changes during pregnancy in multiple sclerosis. Here immunoSEQ multiplex PCR was the method, and the copy in TCRdb shows in-frame clones only, minus some. The sample lists about 51,000 clones, around 94% seen once, with about 0.6% in the top ten. The sequencing used CD4+ T cells from peripheral blood mononuclear cells, collected in the second trimester of pregnancy. These receptors were collected from a female donor with multiple sclerosis, enrolled in a pregnancy study.

The V call is TRBV4-3, the J call TRBJ1-3, with a tentative D call TRBD1 (5 bases). The germline CDR1 and CDR2 sequences are LGHNA and YSLEER. The CDR3 consists of 15 residues. The V and J ends lost 1 base and 4 bases respectively, with 11 bases between them. Here the CDR3 reads CASSQGWGLGNTIYF. Here the CDR3 DNA reads TGCGCCAGCAGCCAAGGATGGGGACTGGGAAACACCATATATTTT.

The genes are TRBV5-4 and TRBJ1-2, with D hard to call. The CDR3 contains 11 residues. V was pared by 3 bases and J by 11 bases, with 11 bases between. Germline V CDR1 and CDR2: SGHNT, YYREEE (reference sequence). For the CDR3, the DNA is TGTGCCAGCAGCTGGGCCCTCCGGTACACCTTC. It encodes CASSWALRYTF.

J is TRBJ2-6 and V is TRBV7-2, with D unresolved. The CDR3 consists of 15 residues. Germline CDR1 and CDR2: SGHTA and FQGNSA. V was clipped by 5 bases and J by 0 bases, with 8 bases between them. The CDR3 nucleotides read TGTGCCAGCAGCCTCCACTTCTCTGGGGCCAACGTCCTGACTTTC. Its translation is CASSLHFSGANVLTF.

The chain employs TRBV4-2 and TRBJ2-1; 10 bases fit TRBD2. The CDR3 has 16 amino acids. V shed 4 bases and J 4 bases; nucleotides not matched to a gene: 7. Per germline, CDR1 LGHNA and CDR2 YNFKEQ. CDR3 bases: TGTGCCAGCAGCCTCCAGTCTAGCGGGGGATACAATGAGCAGTTCTTC. This sequence encodes CASSLQSSGGYNEQFF.

In its sample, this clone was seen a few times. The V and J genes are TRBV4-3 and TRBJ2-1; D is perhaps TRBD2 (5 bases). Trimming removed 0 bases at V and 6 bases at J, with 12 bases between. CDR3 size: 15 residues. CDR1 LGHNA and CDR2 YSLEER come from the germline V gene. The CDR3: CASSQDRRGSNEQFF. The DNA for the CDR3 is TGCGCCAGCAGCCAAGATCGACGTGGGAGCAATGAGCAGTTCTTC.

J is TRBJ2-2 and V is TRBV7-2, with TRBD2 matching over 8 bases. Germline values: CDR1 SGHTA, CDR2 FQGNSA. The CDR3 runs to 16 residues. J gave up 3 bases and V 5 bases, and 8 bases lay outside the gene matches. CDR3 sequence reads: CASSPPGGRDTGELFF. The CDR3 DNA follows: TGTGCCAGCAGCCCTCCGGGGGGGCGCGACACCGGGGAGCTGTTTTTT. Full variable domain (remainder filled in from reference TRBV7-2 and TRBJ2-2): GAGVSQSPSNKVTEKGKDVELRCDPISGHTALYWYRQSLGQGLEFLIYFQGNSAPDKSGLPSDRFSAERTGGSVSTLTIQRTQQEDSAVYLCASSPPGGRDTGELFFGEGSRLTVL.